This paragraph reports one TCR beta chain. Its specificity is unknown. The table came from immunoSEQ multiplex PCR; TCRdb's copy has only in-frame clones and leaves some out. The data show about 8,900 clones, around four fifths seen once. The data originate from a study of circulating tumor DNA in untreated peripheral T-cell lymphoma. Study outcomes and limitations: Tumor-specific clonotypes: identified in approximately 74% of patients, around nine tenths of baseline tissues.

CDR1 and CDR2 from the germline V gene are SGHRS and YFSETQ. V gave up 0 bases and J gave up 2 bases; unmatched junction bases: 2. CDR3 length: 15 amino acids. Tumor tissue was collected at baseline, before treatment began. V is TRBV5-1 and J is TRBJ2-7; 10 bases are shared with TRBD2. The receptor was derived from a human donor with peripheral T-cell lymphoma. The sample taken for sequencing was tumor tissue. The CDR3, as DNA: TGCGCCAGCAGCTTGGTAGCGGGGGGTACCTACGAGCAGTACTTC. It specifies CASSLVAGGTYEQYF.